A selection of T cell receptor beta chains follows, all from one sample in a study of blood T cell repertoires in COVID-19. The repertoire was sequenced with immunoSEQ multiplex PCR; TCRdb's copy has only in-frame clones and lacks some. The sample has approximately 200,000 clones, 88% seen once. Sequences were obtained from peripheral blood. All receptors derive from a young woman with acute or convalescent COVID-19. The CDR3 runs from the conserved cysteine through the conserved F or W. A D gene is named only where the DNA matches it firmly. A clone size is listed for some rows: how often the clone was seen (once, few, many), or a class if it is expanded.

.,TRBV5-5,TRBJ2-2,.,CASSFQGPSGELFF,TGTGCCAGCAGCTTTCAGGGGCCGAGCGGGGAGCTGTTTTTT
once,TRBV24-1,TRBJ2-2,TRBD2,CATSQGGPAGLFF,TGTGCCACCAGTCAGGGAGGGCCCGCTGGGCTGTTTTTT
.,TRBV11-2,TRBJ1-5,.,CASRKGTRGGVYQPQHF,TGTGCCAGCAGAAAAGGCACCCGTGGCGGAGTATATCAGCCCCAGCATTTT
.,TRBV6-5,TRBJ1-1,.,CATQLTEAFF,TGTGCCACCCAACTCACTGAAGCTTTCTTT
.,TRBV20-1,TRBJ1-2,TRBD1,CSARGDSGYTF,TGCAGTGCTAGAGGGGACAGCGGCTACACCTTC
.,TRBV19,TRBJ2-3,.,CASKERISTDTQYF,TGTGCCAGTAAGGAGCGGATCTCCACAGATACGCAGTATTTT
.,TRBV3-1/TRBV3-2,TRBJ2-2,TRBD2,CASSQGTSGRAGELFF,TGTGCCAGCAGCCAAGGGACTAGCGGGAGAGCCGGGGAGCTGTTTTTT
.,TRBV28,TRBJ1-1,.,CASSLQAMNTEAFF,TGTGCCAGCAGTTTACAGGCCATGAACACTGAAGCTTTCTTT
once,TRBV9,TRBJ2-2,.,CASSLPTGELFF,TGTGCCAGCAGCCTACCAACCGGGGAGCTGTTTTTT
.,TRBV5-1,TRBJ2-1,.,CASSDFNEQFF,TGCGCCAGCAGCGACTTCAATGAGCAGTTCTTC
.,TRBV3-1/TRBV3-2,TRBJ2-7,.,CASSHPTGTPLEQYF,TGTGCCAGCAGCCACCCTACCGGGACTCCCTTGGAGCAGTACTTC
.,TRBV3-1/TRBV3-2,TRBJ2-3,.,CASSPSTDTQYF,TGTGCCAGCAGCCCTTCCACAGATACGCAGTATTTT
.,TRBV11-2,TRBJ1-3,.,CASSLDPRNTIYF,TGTGCCAGCAGCTTAGATCCCAGAAACACCATATATTTT
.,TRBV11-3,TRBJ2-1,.,CASSLSISSYNEQFF,TGTGCCAGCAGCTTATCGATCAGCTCCTACAATGAGCAGTTCTTC
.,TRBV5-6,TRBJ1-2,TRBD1,CASSSWTGYYGYTF,TGTGCCAGCAGCAGCTGGACAGGGTACTATGGCTACACCTTC
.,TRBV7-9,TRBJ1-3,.,CASSLDYSGNTIYF,TGTGCCAGCAGCTTAGATTACTCTGGAAACACCATATATTTT
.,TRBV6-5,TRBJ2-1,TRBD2,CASSYSPGGSYNEQFF,TGTGCCAGCAGTTACTCACCGGGAGGGTCGTACAATGAGCAGTTCTTC
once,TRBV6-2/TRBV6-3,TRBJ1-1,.,CASRPAPGNTEAFF,TGTGCCAGCCGCCCCGCCCCAGGTAACACTGAAGCTTTCTTT
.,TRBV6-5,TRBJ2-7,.,CASSPQPGTYEQYF,TGTGCCAGCAGCCCCCAACCGGGGACCTACGAGCAGTACTTC
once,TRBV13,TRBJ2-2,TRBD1,CASSFRQGTGGELFF,TGTGCCAGCAGCTTTCGACAGGGGACCGGCGGGGAGCTGTTTTTT
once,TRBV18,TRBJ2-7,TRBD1,CASSLRYPGQGVYEQYF,TGTGCCAGCTCACTACGATATCCGGGACAGGGGGTGTACGAGCAGTACTTC
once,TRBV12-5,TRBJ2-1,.,CTSGYQGGEQFF,TGTACTAGTGGTTACCAGGGAGGTGAGCAGTTCTTC
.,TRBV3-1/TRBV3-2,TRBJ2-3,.,CASSQDRGTQYF,TGTGCCAGCAGCCAAGATCGGGGAACGCAGTATTTT
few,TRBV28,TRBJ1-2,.,CASRQSAGYYTF,TGTGCCAGCAGACAGTCGGCGGGTTACTACACCTTC
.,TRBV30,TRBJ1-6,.,CAWNLDTPNSPLHF,TGTGCCTGGAACTTGGACACACCTAATTCACCCCTCCACTTT
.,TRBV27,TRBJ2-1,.,CASSPFRDSSRNEQFF,TGTGCCAGCAGTCCCTTCCGGGACTCCAGTCGCAATGAGCAGTTCTTC
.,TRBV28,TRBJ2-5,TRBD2,CASIRGGVQETQYF,TGTGCCAGCATCCGGGGGGGGGTACAAGAGACCCAGTACTTC
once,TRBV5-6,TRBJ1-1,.,CASSRAGGLGAFF,TGTGCCAGCAGTCGCGCGGGGGGCCTGGGAGCTTTCTTT
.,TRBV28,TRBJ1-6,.,CASSLVQIYNSPLHF,TGTGCCAGCAGTTTAGTACAGATCTATAATTCACCCCTCCACTTT
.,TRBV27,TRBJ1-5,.,CASSFRGSNQPQHF,TGTGCCAGCAGTTTCAGGGGTAGCAATCAGCCCCAGCATTTT
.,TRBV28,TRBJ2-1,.,CASSSYTGGSYNEQFF,TGTGCCAGCAGTTCATACACCGGGGGCTCCTACAATGAGCAGTTCTTC
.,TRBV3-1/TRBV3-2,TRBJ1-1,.,CASNGVGGHTEAFF,TGTGCCAGCAATGGGGTGGGGGGGCACACTGAAGCTTTCTTT
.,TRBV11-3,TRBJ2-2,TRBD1,CASRQDRGSNGELFF,TGTGCCAGCAGACAAGACAGGGGGTCGAACGGGGAGCTGTTTTTT
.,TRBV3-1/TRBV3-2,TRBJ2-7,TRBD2,CASSQARLAGAKQYF,TGTGCCAGCAGCCAAGCTAGACTAGCGGGAGCTAAGCAGTACTTC
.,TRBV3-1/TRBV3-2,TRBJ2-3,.,CASSRAVGNTDTQYF,TGTGCCAGCAGCCGGGCAGTAGGAAACACAGATACGCAGTATTTT
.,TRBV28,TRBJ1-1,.,CASRLGQGAFF,TGTGCCAGCAGATTAGGGCAGGGGGCTTTCTTT
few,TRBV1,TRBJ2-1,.,CTSSQRMGAVPYNEQFF,TGCACCAGCAGCCAAAGGATGGGAGCCGTTCCCTACAATGAGCAGTTCTTC
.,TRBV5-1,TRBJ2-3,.,CASSQTDTQYF,TGCGCCAGCAGCCAAACAGATACGCAGTATTTT
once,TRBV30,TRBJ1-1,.,CAWVLGGAAEAFF,TGTGCCTGGGTCTTAGGTGGGGCCGCAGAAGCTTTCTTT